Included here is one T cell receptor (beta chain) sequence, with context. Antigen unknown. The CDR3 extends over 14 amino acids. The V gene lost 2 bases and the J gene lost 1 base, with 9 bases spanning the gap. Germline V gene sequence: CDR1 SGDLS, CDR2 YYNGEE. PCR amplification relied on 60 Vbeta primers (plus 13 Jbeta primers). Assay: immunoSEQ multiplex PCR; the TCRdb copy retains only in-frame clones and omits some. The data contain about 160,000 clones, 70% to 85% of them singletons. The data stem from a study of cytomegalovirus exposure and HLA in healthy donors. Study summary: Assignment to the Caucasian-associated ancestry cluster applied to around 82% of the approximately 360 genotyped donors. Whole-study results and caveats: Presence/absence analyses assumed roughly uniform sequencing depth across donors, which may not hold. No immune exposure information besides CMV serostatus was available.

This cohort consisted of healthy bone marrow donors. The sample comprised PBMCs. The chain employs TRBV9 and TRBJ1-2; D may be TRBD1 (6 bases). This sequence originates from a man aged 25-45 years in good health and CMV-seropositive. CDR3 nucleotides: TGTGCCAGCAGCGTCGGACAGATTAACTATGGCTACACCTTC. It translates to CASSVGQINYGYTF. Based on the CDR3 plus reference TRBV9 and TRBJ1-2, the full variable domain is DSGVTQTPKHLITATGQRVTLRCSPRSGDLSVYWYQQSLDQGLQFLIQYYNGEERAKGNILERFSAQQFPDLHSELNLSSLELGDSALYFCASSVGQINYGYTFGSGTRLTVV.